One and the same sample provided the 32 T cell receptor beta chains below, sequenced in a study of blood T cell dynamics during melanoma immunotherapy. This table comes from immunoSEQ multiplex PCR, and its TCRdb copy is limited to in-frame clones, with some not included. This table holds 13,000 or so clones, under 90% found once. Time point in this sample: pre-treatment baseline. This specimen was blood, taken from a patient treated with checkpoint blockade. These receptors originate from a human donor with melanoma.

The gene calls are TRBV28 and TRBJ2-5, with D perhaps TRBD1 (6 bases). Gene TRBJ2-7 matches the end of the DNA better, so the J call may be wrong. Germline V gene sequence: CDR1 MDHEN, CDR2 SYDVKM. The CDR3 spans 14 residues. The CDR3 sequence is CASRTGTPSYEQYF. Written as DNA, the CDR3 is TGTGCCAGCCGAACCGGGACACCCTCCTACGAGCAGTACTTC.

The rearrangement joins TRBV29-1 to TRBJ1-1; D not resolved. V was shortened by 4 bases and J by 0 bases, with 12 bases between the two germline ends. Per germline, CDR1 SQVTM and CDR2 ANQGSEA. The CDR3 consists of 14 residues. CDR3 DNA: TGCAGCGTTGGGGAGGGTCAGATGAACACTGAAGCTTTCTTT. Its protein is CSVGEGQMNTEAFF.

The chain links TRBV11-2 to TRBJ2-2, with 7 bases fitting TRBD1. J gave up 3 bases and V 6 bases, and 7 bases lay outside the gene matches. The CDR3 sequence is 15 residues long. The V gene's germline CDR1 is SGHAT and CDR2 FQNNGV. The CDR3 here is CASSHRDSYTGELFF. DNA for the CDR3: TGTGCCAGCAGTCACAGGGACAGTTACACCGGGGAGCTGTTTTTT.

This clone was detected only once. The chain carries TRBV5-4 and TRBJ2-3; 11 bases align to TRBD2. The CDR3 length is 19 residues. Germline V lookup: CDR1 SGHNT, CDR2 YYREEE (reference sequence). With 4 bases clipped from V and 4 bases from J, the junction kept 17 bases outside the gene matches. CDR3 sequence: CASSRQGVSGRALADTQYF. CDR3 bases: TGTGCCAGCAGCCGACAGGGGGTTAGCGGGAGGGCCCTCGCAGATACGCAGTATTTT.

Judged by abundance, this clone is medium-sized. V gene TRBV7-9 combines with J gene TRBJ1-6, with TRBD1 matching 8 bases. CDR3 length: 15 amino acids. CDR1 is SEHNR, CDR2 FQNEAQ, per germline (reference sequence). With V trimmed by 6 bases and J by 2 bases, 3 bases remained unmatched. The CDR3, as DNA: TGTGCCAGCAGGACGGGACAGGCCTATAATTCACCCCTCCACTTT. Translated, it gives CASRTGQAYNSPLHF.

This chain links TRBV4-1 with TRBJ2-1; D call uncertain. V was trimmed by 1 base and J by 0 bases, leaving 10 bases between them. CDR3 length: 16 amino acids. Germline assignment: CDR1 MGHRA and CDR2 YSYEKL. This CDR3 reads CASSQAPPGSYNEQFF. Written as DNA, the CDR3 is TGCGCCAGCAGCCAAGCACCCCCTGGCTCCTACAATGAGCAGTTCTTC.

This clone showed up just once. The chain recombines TRBV9 with TRBJ1-2; 11 bases match TRBD1. The CDR3 contains 16 residues. J gave up 5 bases and V 3 bases, and 9 bases lay outside the gene matches. Germline V gene sequence: CDR1 SGDLS, CDR2 YYNGEE. CDR3 coding DNA: TGTGCCAGCAGCGAGGGAGGGACAGGGGGAAGGTATGGCTACACCTTC. This sequence encodes CASSEGGTGGRYGYTF.

The chain combines TRBV7-2 with TRBJ2-2; D may correspond to TRBD1 or TRBD2 (5 bases each). From germline, CDR1 is SGHTA and CDR2 FQGNSA. The V gene lost 1 base and the J gene lost 1 base, with 10 bases spanning the gap. The CDR3 has 16 amino acids. CDR3 in amino acids: CASSLGGGLNTGELFF. CDR3 in DNA: TGTGCCAGCAGCTTAGGGGGCGGGTTGAACACCGGGGAGCTGTTTTTT.

V is TRBV7-9 and J is TRBJ2-7; TRBD1 agrees at 8 bases. Trimming removed 0 bases from V and 3 bases from J; junction bases left unmatched: 4. CDR1 is SEHNR, CDR2 FQNEAQ, per germline (reference sequence). The CDR3 is 15 amino acids. In DNA form, the CDR3 reads TGTGCCAGCAGCTTAGCGCAGGGGGCGATCTACGAGCAGTACTTC. Translating gives CASSLAQGAIYEQYF. Using reference TRBV7-9 and TRBJ2-7 for the parts outside the CDR3, the full variable domain is DTGVSQNPRHKITKRGQNVTFRCDPISEHNRLYWYRQTLGQGPEFLTYFQNEAQLEKSRLLSDRFSAERPKGSFSTLEIQRTEQGDSAMYLCASSLAQGAIYEQYFGPGTRLTVT.

V and J are TRBV6-5 and TRBJ2-2; D is uncertain. The CDR3 runs to 13 residues. V lost 2 bases to trimming and J lost 4 bases, with 5 bases between them. The germline CDR1 and CDR2 sequences are MNHEY and SVGAGI. CDR3 region: CASSYETTGELFF. The CDR3 DNA reads as TGTGCCAGCAGTTACGAAACCACCGGGGAGCTGTTTTTT.

This rearrangement joins TRBV10-2 to TRBJ2-1, with 11 bases matching TRBD1. This CDR3 has 15 residues. The germline CDR1 and CDR2 sequences are WSHSY and SAAADI. V was clipped by 5 bases and J by 7 bases; unmatched bases: 7. CDR3 in amino acids: CASSRRGQGENEQFF. The CDR3 DNA sequence: TGCGCCAGCAGTCGGCGGGGACAGGGGGAGAATGAGCAGTTCTTC.

The gene calls are TRBV6-1 and TRBJ2-2; D gene ambiguous. The V end lost 5 bases, the J end lost 1 base, and 2 bases lay between the germline ends. Germline V gene sequence: CDR1 MNHNS, CDR2 SASEGT. This CDR3 has 12 amino acids. The CDR3: CASSLNTGELFF. CDR3 coding DNA: TGTGCCAGCAGTTTGAACACCGGGGAGCTGTTTTTT.

The chain carries TRBV29-1 and TRBJ2-2; tentative D call: TRBD2 (5 bases). The CDR3 loop spans 14 amino acids. V lost 5 bases, J lost 1 base, and 11 bases lay in between. Germline lookup yields CDR1 SQVTM and CDR2 ANQGSEA. In DNA form, the CDR3 reads TGCAGCGTTAAGAGGGAAGGGAACACCGGGGAGCTGTTTTTT. Translating gives CSVKREGNTGELFF.

This chain uses TRBV19 with TRBJ2-1, with D hard to call. Trimming took 3 bases from V and 4 from J, leaving 7 bases between them. The CDR3 spans 13 residues. CDR1 and CDR2 from the germline V gene are LNHDA and SQIVND (reference sequence). The CDR3 nucleotides are TGTGCCAGTAGTATGTGGGCATACAATGAGCAGTTCTTC. Protein: CASSMWAYNEQFF.

This clone has a single count. The chain recombines TRBV27 with TRBJ2-7; 7 bases are shared with TRBD2. Trimming at V came to 6 bases and at J to 2 bases, leaving 4 bases not matched to a gene. CDR1 is MNHEY and CDR2 is SMNVEV in the germline V gene (reference sequence). CDR3 length: 13 amino acids. DNA of the CDR3: TGTGCCAGCAGCCGGAGCGGGGCCTACGAGCAGTACTTC. It translates to CASSRSGAYEQYF.

V usage is TRBV13 and J usage is TRBJ1-5; D call uncertain. V shed 0 bases and J shed 7 bases, with 4 bases lying between them. Per the germline V gene, CDR1 is PRHDT and CDR2 is FYEKMQ (reference sequence). The CDR3 has 12 amino acids. In DNA, the CDR3 is TGTGCCAGCAGCTTAGGCACCCAGCCCCAGCATTTT. Protein: CASSLGTQPQHF.

The chain has TRBV18 and TRBJ2-7, with TRBD1 matching 9 bases. The germline V gene has CDR1 KGHSH and CDR2 LQKENI. This CDR3 comprises 14 residues. J lost 2 bases, V lost 6 bases, and 5 bases had no gene match. This CDR3 is CASSPGTGTYEQYF. Here the CDR3 DNA reads TGTGCCAGCTCGCCAGGGACAGGGACCTACGAGCAGTACTTC.

The V gene is TRBV7-2, the J gene TRBJ1-5; a weak D match, TRBD1 (5 bases). Germline loops: CDR1 SGHTA, CDR2 FQGNSA. Trimming took off 1 base at V and 1 base at J, with 11 bases between the two ends. The CDR3 is 16 residues long. In DNA, the CDR3 is TGTGCCAGCAGCTTAGACTCGACAGCCAGCAATCAGCCCCAGCATTTT. Its protein product is CASSLDSTASNQPQHF. The complete variable domain, with remaining parts taken from reference TRBV7-2 and TRBJ1-5, reads GAGVSQSPSNKVTEKGKDVELRCDPISGHTALYWYRQSLGQGLEFLIYFQGNSAPDKSGLPSDRFSAERTGGSVSTLTIQRTQQEDSAVYLCASSLDSTASNQPQHFGDGTRLSIL.

This clone was picked up a small number of times. The rearrangement links TRBV7-9 to TRBJ2-7; 8 nucleotides line up with TRBD1. This CDR3 has 14 amino acids. J lost 2 bases, V lost 6 bases, and 6 bases had no gene match. Germline assignment: CDR1 SEHNR and CDR2 FQNEAQ (reference sequence). The CDR3, as DNA: TGTGCCAGCAGTCAATCGACAGGGGCCTACGAGCAGTACTTC. Protein product: CASSQSTGAYEQYF. The variable domain in full, with the rest retrieved from reference TRBV7-9 and TRBJ2-7, is DTGVSQNPRHKITKRGQNVTFRCDPISEHNRLYWYRQTLGQGPEFLTYFQNEAQLEKSRLLSDRFSAERPKGSFSTLEIQRTEQGDSAMYLCASSQSTGAYEQYFGPGTRLTVT.

J is TRBJ1-6 and V is TRBV28; D is undetermined. From germline, CDR1 is MDHEN and CDR2 SYDVKM. The V and J ends lost 8 bases and 0 bases respectively, with 17 bases between them. CDR3 length: 17 amino acids. The CDR3: CASLGGQSSSYNSPLHF. The CDR3 coding sequence is TGTGCCAGCCTAGGTGGGCAGTCAAGCTCCTATAATTCACCCCTCCACTTT.

This sequence joins TRBV11-2 and TRBJ1-4; 8 bases map to TRBD1. V shed 5 bases, J shed 7 bases, and the junction held 9 bases outside the gene matches. The CDR3 has 15 amino acids. Germline values: CDR1 SGHAT, CDR2 FQNNGV. CDR3 loop: CASSHLRGQGEKLFF. The CDR3, as DNA: TGTGCCAGCAGCCACCTCAGGGGGCAAGGTGAAAAACTGTTTTTT.

CDR3 loop: CASSPHIPYEQYF. The CDR3, as DNA: TGTGCCAGCAGTCCACACATTCCGTACGAGCAGTACTTC. The chain uses TRBV28 and TRBJ2-5; no clear D gene. The DNA matches TRBJ2-7 better at its end, which makes the J call doubtful. Germline loops: CDR1 MDHEN, CDR2 SYDVKM. The CDR3 totals 13 residues.

This clone has just a few counts. This chain connects TRBV19 to TRBJ1-1; TRBD1 matches at 8 bases. This CDR3 is 16 amino acids long. Per germline, CDR1 LNHDA and CDR2 SQIVND (reference sequence). J lost 3 bases, V lost 4 bases, and 10 bases had no gene match. CDR3 in amino acids: CASSSDDRGGDTEAFF. The CDR3 bases are TGTGCCAGTAGTAGCGACGACAGGGGTGGGGACACTGAAGCTTTCTTT.

The rearrangement joins TRBV6-1 to TRBJ1-1, with TRBD1 as a possible D gene (5 bases). Trimming took off 6 bases at V and 11 bases at J, with 13 bases between the two ends. CDR1 is MNHNS, CDR2 SASEGT, per germline. There are 11 residues in the CDR3. The CDR3 protein is CASRIQEVAFF. The CDR3 coding sequence is TGTGCCAGCAGGATACAGGAGGTCGCTTTCTTT.

The chain has TRBV5-1 and TRBJ2-1; 8 bases are a match to TRBD1. J was trimmed by 2 bases and V by 2 bases; bases with no gene match: 3. The germline V gene has CDR1 SGHRS and CDR2 YFSETQ. The length of the CDR3 is 15 residues. Here the CDR3 DNA reads TGCGCCAGCAGCTTCGGACAGGGCCCCTACAATGAGCAGTTCTTC. It encodes CASSFGQGPYNEQFF.

The chain carries TRBV5-8 and TRBJ2-7; possible D gene TRBD1, 6 bases. This CDR3 comprises 13 residues. Germline V CDR1 and CDR2: SGHTS, YDEGEE. With 4 bases removed from V and 0 bases from J, the gap between germline ends came to 8 bases. CDR3 protein: CASSGTNSYEQYF. The CDR3 DNA follows: TGTGCCAGCAGCGGGACAAACTCCTACGAGCAGTACTTC.

In nucleotides, the CDR3 is TGTGCCAGTAGCCCGACGGCAAACTATGGCTACACCTTC. Translation: CASSPTANYGYTF. This chain uses TRBV19 with TRBJ1-2; D gene uncertain. The CDR3 contains 13 residues. Trimming stripped 6 bases from V and 2 bases from J, with 10 bases between. Germline V lookup: CDR1 LNHDA, CDR2 SQIVND (reference sequence).

This clone was picked up a small number of times. The CDR3 here is CASRGDGYSYGYTF. CDR3 bases: TGTGCCAGCAGGGGGGACGGTTATAGCTATGGCTACACCTTC. V and J are TRBV2 and TRBJ1-2, with D possibly TRBD1 on 5 matching bases. The CDR3 is 14 amino acids. V lost 6 bases and J lost 4, with 15 bases in between. Looked up from germline, CDR1 is SNHLY and CDR2 is FYNNEI.

The chain links TRBV9 to TRBJ2-2; 8 bases are a match to TRBD2. CDR1 is SGDLS and CDR2 is YYNGEE in the germline V gene. This CDR3 region has 15 residues. V was clipped by 2 bases and J by 1 base; unmatched bases: 1. This CDR3 is CASSVAGGNTGELFF. The CDR3 DNA reads as TGTGCCAGCAGCGTGGCGGGGGGGAACACCGGGGAGCTGTTTTTT. The full variable domain, in which reference TRBV9 and TRBJ2-2 provide the parts outside the CDR3, is DSGVTQTPKHLITATGQRVTLRCSPRSGDLSVYWYQQSLDQGLQFLIQYYNGEERAKGNILERFSAQQFPDLHSELNLSSLELGDSALYFCASSVAGGNTGELFFGEGSRLTVL.

The V and J genes are TRBV7-2 and TRBJ2-1; D ambiguous. The CDR3 sequence is 12 residues long. V was shortened by 1 base and J by 6 bases, with 4 bases between the two germline ends. Germline V gives CDR1 SGHTA, CDR2 FQGNSA. CDR3 amino acids: CASSLVANEQFF. The DNA for the CDR3 is TGTGCCAGCAGCTTAGTTGCCAATGAGCAGTTCTTC.

This clone turned up a few times. V gene TRBV19 combines with J gene TRBJ1-2; D gene unclear. The V end was cut by 7 bases, the J end by 7 bases, with 19 bases between. The CDR3 spans 14 residues. Germline CDR1 LNHDA, CDR2 SQIVND (reference sequence). CDR3: CASTPGSPYSGYTF. CDR3 nucleotides: TGTGCCAGTACCCCCGGCAGCCCTTACTCTGGCTACACCTTC.

The sample holds one count of this clone. This sequence joins TRBV28 and TRBJ2-6, with a tentative D call TRBD1 (6 bases). CDR3 length equals 17 residues. V dropped 6 bases and J dropped 0 bases, with 15 bases sitting between them. Germline V gene lookup returns CDR1 MDHEN and CDR2 SYDVKM. The CDR3, as DNA: TGTGCCAGCAGCCCAAGACAGGCTCCCTCTGGGGCCAACGTCCTGACTTTC. Translation gives CASSPRQAPSGANVLTF. Using reference TRBV28 and TRBJ2-6 for the parts outside the CDR3, the full variable domain is DVKVTQSSRYLVKRTGEKVFLECVQDMDHENMFWYRQDPGLGLRLIYFSYDVKMKEKGDIPEGYSVSREKKERFSLILESASTNQTSMYLCASSPRQAPSGANVLTFGAGSRLTVL.